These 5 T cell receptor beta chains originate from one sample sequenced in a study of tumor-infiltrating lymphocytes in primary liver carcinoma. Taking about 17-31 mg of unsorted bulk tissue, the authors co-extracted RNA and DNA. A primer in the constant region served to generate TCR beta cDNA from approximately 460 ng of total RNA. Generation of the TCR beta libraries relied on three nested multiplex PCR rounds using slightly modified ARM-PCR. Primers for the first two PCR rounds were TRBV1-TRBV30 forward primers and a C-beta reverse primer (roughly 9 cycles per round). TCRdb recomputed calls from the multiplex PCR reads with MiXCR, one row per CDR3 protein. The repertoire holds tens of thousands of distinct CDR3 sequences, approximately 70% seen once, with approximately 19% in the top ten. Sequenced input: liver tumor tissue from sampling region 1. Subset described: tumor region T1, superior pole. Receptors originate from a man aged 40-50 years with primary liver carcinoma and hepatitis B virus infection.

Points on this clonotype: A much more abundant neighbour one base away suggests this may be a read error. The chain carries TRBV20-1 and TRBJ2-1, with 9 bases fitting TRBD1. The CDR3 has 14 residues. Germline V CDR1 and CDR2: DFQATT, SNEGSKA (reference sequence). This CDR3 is CSAPTGTGYIEQFF. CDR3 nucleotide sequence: TGCAGTGCGCCGACCGGGACAGGGTACATTGAGCAGTTCTTC.

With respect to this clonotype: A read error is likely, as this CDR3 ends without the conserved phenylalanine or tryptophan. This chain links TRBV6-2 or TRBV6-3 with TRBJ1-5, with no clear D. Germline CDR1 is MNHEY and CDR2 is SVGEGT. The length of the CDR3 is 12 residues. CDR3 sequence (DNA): TGTGCCAGCGCGGGAAGCAATGAGCCCCAGCATCTT. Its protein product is CASAGSNEPQHL.

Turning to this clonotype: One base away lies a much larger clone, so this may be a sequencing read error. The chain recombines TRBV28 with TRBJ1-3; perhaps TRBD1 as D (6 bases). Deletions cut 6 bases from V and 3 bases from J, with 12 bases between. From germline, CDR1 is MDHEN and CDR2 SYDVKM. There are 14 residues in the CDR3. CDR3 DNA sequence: TGTGCCAGCAGGACGGACAGTCGTGGAAACACCATATATTTT. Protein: CASRTDSRGNTIYF.

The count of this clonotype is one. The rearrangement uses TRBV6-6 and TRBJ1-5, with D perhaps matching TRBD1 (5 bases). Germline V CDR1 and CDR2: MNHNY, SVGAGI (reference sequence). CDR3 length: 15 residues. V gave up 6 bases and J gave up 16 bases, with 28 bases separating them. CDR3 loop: CASRSGTDSNQPRHF. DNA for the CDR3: TGTGCCAGCAGGTCCGGGACCGATAGCAATCAACCCCGACATTTT.

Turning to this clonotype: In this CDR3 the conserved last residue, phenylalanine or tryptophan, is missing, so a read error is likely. The CDR3 region has the DNA TGTGCCATCGGGCAAGACAAGCCATCCTACAATGAGCAGTTCTCC. Protein: CAIGQDKPSYNEQFS. The V gene is TRBV11-2, the J gene TRBJ2-1, with D hard to call. The ends were cut back, 10 bases at V and 1 base at J, with 17 bases in the middle. Germline V gene sequence: CDR1 SGHAT, CDR2 FQNNGV. CDR3 length: 15 residues.